A single T cell receptor beta chain is shown here with its context. Since it is a stray read in a library aimed at alpha chains, this beta chain has a size that is not meaningful. The sample belongs to a study of spatial heterogeneity in lung cancer. TCRdb itself ran the 5' RACE reads through MiXCR, one entry per CDR3 protein. The sample has hundreds of distinct CDR3 sequences, roughly 19% seen once; the top ten hold about 15%. Regarding time point: sample taken at primary tumor resection. Unsorted whole RNA samples from tumor, nontumor lung or frozen PBMC were sequenced. Specimen: PBMCs, collected at surgery. The clonotype comes from a male donor with early-stage non-small cell lung cancer.

CDR3 bases: TGCGCCAGCAGCCAGGGGTTGAGCGGCTCCTACAATGAGCAGTTCTTC. It codes for CASSQGLSGSYNEQFF. This chain connects TRBV4-1 to TRBJ2-1, with a possible D match to TRBD2 (5 bases). The germline gives CDR1 MGHRA, CDR2 YSYEKL. V was cut by 3 bases and J by 0 bases, with 12 bases left in between. This CDR3 contains 16 residues.